This TCR beta chain was captured by sequencing in a study of CD8+CD57+ T cells in acquired aplastic anemia. As for the study in general: DNA from sorted CD4+ and CD8+ cells averaged around 3 ug. Read counts for CD4+ cells (from healthy donors) averaged about 10 million.

Study-level results: The study identified twenty-nine CD8+ CDR3 sequences shared by patients and controls. Patients and controls had CD8+ Simpson's diversity values that were not significantly distinct.

The CDR3 consists of 12 residues. The V gene's germline CDR1 is LGHDT and CDR2 YNNKEL (reference sequence). V gave up 4 bases and J gave up 10 bases; unmatched junction bases: 4. Genomic DNA, the template, was used for profiling of the TCR beta VDJ and CDR3. TCRdb used MiXCR to reprocess the reads, holding one entry per CDR3 protein. The sample has more than 45,000 distinct CDR3 sequences, approximately 78% seen once; the top ten hold approximately 34%. Worth noting for this clonotype: Its matching antigen is unknown.

The receptor was derived from a human donor in good health, serving as a control. Sequenced material: sorted CD4+, CD8+, or CD8+CD57+ T cells (not recorded which) from PBMCs. The V gene is TRBV3-1, the J gene TRBJ2-5, with 9 bases identical to TRBD1. The CDR3 bases are TGTGCCAGCAGCCTGGGACAGGGTCACCAGTACTTC. It codes for CASSLGQGHQYF.